These 27 T cell receptor beta chains were all obtained from the same sample, sequenced in a study of response to subunit inactivated influenza vaccine. TCRdb itself ran the RT-PCR reads through MiXCR, one entry per CDR3 protein. This table holds 530,000 or so distinct CDR3 sequences, around 15% found once. Source: PBMCs from blood, taken 11 to 12 days after vaccination. The receptors stem from a man aged 50 to 59 who received an inactivated influenza vaccine.

This clonotype was detected many times. The chain combines TRBV5-5 with TRBJ2-3; D is perhaps TRBD2 (6 bases). This CDR3 has 15 amino acids. CDR1 is SGHKS, CDR2 YYEKEE, per germline (reference sequence). Trimming pared 2 bases from V and 1 base from J, leaving 11 bases between. The CDR3 nucleotides read TGTGCCAGCAGCTTAGTGGGGACTCGCACAGATACGCAGTATTTT. Its translation: CASSLVGTRTDTQYF.

This rearrangement joins TRBV5-1 to TRBJ2-2; 9 bases are shared with TRBD1. From germline, CDR1 is SGHRS and CDR2 YFSETQ. V lost 4 bases to trimming and J lost 5 bases; unmatched junction nucleotides: 9. The CDR3 has 16 residues. CDR3 protein: CASSKQGAFGTGELFF. The CDR3 DNA is TGCGCCAGCAGCAAACAGGGGGCTTTCGGTACCGGGGAGCTGTTTTTT.

This clonotype was picked up a small number of times. V is TRBV28 and J is TRBJ1-2, with D possibly matching TRBD1 (5 bases). There are 14 residues in the CDR3. The V gene's germline CDR1 is MDHEN and CDR2 SYDVKM. V gave up 7 bases and J gave up 4 bases, with 16 bases separating them. The CDR3 sequence is CASNVGAQFYGYTF. DNA of the CDR3: TGTGCCAGCAATGTTGGGGCGCAGTTCTATGGCTACACCTTC.

This clonotype has just a few counts. The chain joins TRBV2 to TRBJ2-7; 10 bases line up with TRBD1. CDR3 length equals 14 residues. V lost 7 bases to trimming and J lost 6 bases; unmatched junction nucleotides: 9. Germline V CDR1 and CDR2: SNHLY, FYNNEI. Here the CDR3 reads CASTSGTGVVEQYF. The DNA for the CDR3 is TGTGCCAGCACCTCCGGGACAGGGGTGGTCGAGCAGTACTTC.

The chain recombines TRBV6-6 with TRBJ2-7; D uncertain. The CDR3 has 13 amino acids. Germline loops: CDR1 MNHNY, CDR2 SVGAGI (reference sequence). The V end was cut by 4 bases, the J end by 6 bases, with 13 bases between. The CDR3 coding sequence is TGTGCCAGCAGTTTATCGTACAAGGCCGAGCAGTACTTC. This sequence encodes CASSLSYKAEQYF.

The rearrangement links TRBV25-1 to TRBJ1-1; 7 bases are a match to TRBD1. Trimming cost V 1 base and J 4 bases; bases outside gene matches: 12. The CDR3 is 17 amino acids. The germline CDR1 and CDR2 sequences are MGHDK and SYGVNS. CDR3 in DNA: TGTGCCAGCAGTGAATTGGCAGCGACCGACAGGGCCACTGAAGCTTTCTTT. Translated: CASSELAATDRATEAFF.

This clonotype was observed a handful of times. V and J are TRBV6-5 and TRBJ2-7; no firm D call. The CDR3 has 16 residues. Per the germline V gene, CDR1 is MNHEY and CDR2 is SVGAGI. V shed 0 bases and J shed 0 bases, with 12 bases lying between them. Written as DNA, the CDR3 is TGTGCCAGCAGTTACTCCACCGGCGTCGGCTCCTACGAGCAGTACTTC. Translation: CASSYSTGVGSYEQYF.

This clonotype appeared a few times. This CDR3 is CASSPALRDQYF. The CDR3 DNA is TGTGCCAGCAGCCCGGCTCTCCGGGACCAGTACTTC. The chain employs TRBV7-2 and TRBJ2-5; perhaps TRBD2 as D (5 bases). CDR1 and CDR2 (germline): SGHTA, FQGNSA. Trimming took off 5 bases at V and 10 bases at J, with 14 bases between the two ends. The CDR3 length is 12 residues.

In this sample, this clonotype turned up a few times. The chain carries TRBV12-3 or TRBV12-4 and TRBJ1-2; the D gene is possibly TRBD1 (5 bases). V was trimmed by 6 bases and J by 8 bases, leaving 16 bases between them. The length of the CDR3 is 13 residues. In nucleotides, the CDR3 is TGTGCCAGCAGCCCGTCGGGGGGGAAGGGCTACACCTTC. Translation gives CASSPSGGKGYTF.

The chain has TRBV5-1 and TRBJ2-7; tentative D call: TRBD1 (6 bases). The CDR3 has 14 amino acids. V was trimmed by 4 bases and J by 0 bases, leaving 11 bases between them. CDR1 and CDR2 (germline): SGHRS, YFSETQ. The CDR3 nucleotides read TGCGCCAGCAGCGGGGTGACAGGCTCCTACGAGCAGTACTTC. Its translation: CASSGVTGSYEQYF.

The J gene is TRBJ2-7, the V gene TRBV20-1, with 7 bases identical to TRBD1. The junction had 10 bases not matched to a gene; V was cut back by 0 bases and J by 2 bases. Germline V gives CDR1 DFQATT, CDR2 SNEGSKA (reference sequence). This CDR3 has 16 residues. CDR3 protein: CSARDFRQGVTYEQYF. In nucleotides, the CDR3 is TGCAGTGCTAGAGATTTCAGGCAGGGGGTAACCTACGAGCAGTACTTC.

This clonotype was found a few times. The gene calls are TRBV14 and TRBJ2-1; D is possibly TRBD1 or TRBD2 (8 bases each). The CDR3 totals 15 residues. Per germline, CDR1 SGHDN and CDR2 FVKESK. The V gene lost 4 bases and the J gene lost 10 bases, with 20 bases spanning the gap. As DNA, the CDR3 is TGTGCCAGCAGCCGAGCGGGACTAGGGGACAGGGAGCAGTTCTTC. This codes for CASSRAGLGDREQFF.

The J gene is TRBJ2-3, the V gene TRBV2; 7 positions match TRBD2. V gave up 3 bases and J gave up 1 base; unmatched junction bases: 4. Per germline, CDR1 SNHLY and CDR2 FYNNEI. CDR3 length: 15 amino acids. CDR3 DNA: TGTGCCAGCAGTGAGGGGGGGTTCGGCACAGATACGCAGTATTTT. It codes for CASSEGGFGTDTQYF.

The chain is built from TRBV5-8 and TRBJ2-5; 9 bases are a match to TRBD1. The CDR3 extends over 15 amino acids. V dropped 1 base and J dropped 7; count of bases not matched to a gene: 8. The germline V gene encodes CDR1 SGHTS and CDR2 YDEGEE. The CDR3 region has the DNA TGTGCCAGCAGCTTGCCCGGGACAGGGTCGGGGACCCAGTACTTC. Encoded protein: CASSLPGTGSGTQYF.

At least ten counts were recorded for this clonotype. This chain connects TRBV24-1 to TRBJ2-1; the match to TRBD1 covers 9 bases. Looked up from germline, CDR1 is KGHDR and CDR2 is SFDVKD. Trimming at V came to 3 bases and at J to 8 bases, leaving 4 bases not matched to a gene. CDR3 size: 14 residues. CDR3 sequence: CATSDPTGGYEQFF. CDR3 DNA sequence: TGTGCCACCAGTGATCCAACAGGGGGCTATGAGCAGTTCTTC.

The chain carries TRBV5-1 and TRBJ2-7; D is ambiguous. The CDR3 spans 15 residues. Germline V lookup: CDR1 SGHRS, CDR2 YFSETQ. The germline V and J ends were trimmed by 0 bases and 0 bases, with 10 bases remaining between them. In nucleotides, the CDR3 is TGCGCCAGCAGCTTGGGTAACGATGGCTCCTACGAGCAGTACTTC. It yields the protein CASSLGNDGSYEQYF.

This clonotype was counted between two and nine times. V is TRBV5-1 and J is TRBJ2-1; 9 bases map to TRBD1. Germline CDR1 reads SGHRS; CDR2 reads YFSETQ. The CDR3 contains 16 residues. V shed 3 bases, J shed 4 bases, and the junction held 8 bases outside the gene matches. As DNA, the CDR3 is TGCGCCAGCAGCTCCACCGGGACAGGGAATTACAATGAGCAGTTCTTC. Translating gives CASSSTGTGNYNEQFF. The entire variable domain, with the rest obtained from reference TRBV5-1 and TRBJ2-1, is as follows: KAGVTQTPRYLIKTRGQQVTLSCSPISGHRSVSWYQQTPGQGLQFLFEYFSETQRNKGNFPGRFSGRQFSNSRSEMNVSTLELGDSALYLCASSSTGTGNYNEQFFGPGTRLTVL.

The genes are TRBV19 and TRBJ2-4, with D perhaps given as TRBD1 or TRBD2 (6 bases each). The CDR3 loop spans 14 amino acids. The germline gives CDR1 LNHDA, CDR2 SQIVND (reference sequence). V lost 5 bases to trimming and J lost 8 bases, with 16 bases between them. The CDR3 bases are TGTGCCAGTAGTGCACAGGGAGGAGGGGACATTCAGTACTTC. It encodes CASSAQGGGDIQYF. The full variable domain, with the rest looked up from reference TRBV19 and TRBJ2-4, is DGGITQSPKYLFRKEGQNVTLSCEQNLNHDAMYWYRQDPGQGLRLIYYSQIVNDFQKGDIAEGYSVSREKKESFPLTVTSAQKNPTAFYLCASSAQGGGDIQYFGAGTRLSVL.

This clonotype was observed a handful of times. The chain joins TRBV9 to TRBJ2-5; D is tentatively TRBD1 or TRBD2 (6 bases each). The CDR3 has 13 amino acids. CDR1 is SGDLS and CDR2 is YYNGEE in the germline V gene. Trimming cost V 1 base and J 5 bases, with 9 bases left between them. In DNA form, the CDR3 reads TGTGCCAGCAGCGTAACGGGGGCCGAGACCCAGTACTTC. Its translation: CASSVTGAETQYF.

This clonotype was detected only a few times. The rearrangement joins TRBV20-1 to TRBJ1-1; tentatively, D is TRBD1 (5 bases). The V gene lost 3 bases and the J gene lost 1 base, with 9 bases spanning the gap. This CDR3 comprises 13 residues. The germline V gene encodes CDR1 DFQATT and CDR2 SNEGSKA (reference sequence). DNA of the CDR3: TGCAGTGCTAGTTCAGGGCCGAACACTGAAGCTTTCTTT. Amino acid sequence: CSASSGPNTEAFF.

The sample holds a few counts of this clonotype. The chain uses TRBV10-2 and TRBJ2-3; 7 nucleotides align to TRBD1. CDR1 and CDR2 from the germline V gene are WSHSY and SAAADI. J gave up 4 bases and V 7 bases, and 8 bases lay outside the gene matches. The CDR3 sequence is 14 residues long. This CDR3 is CASKDGQDADTQYF. As DNA, the CDR3 is TGCGCCAGCAAAGATGGACAGGACGCAGATACGCAGTATTTT.

This clonotype was counted a few times. The genes are TRBV12-3 or TRBV12-4 and TRBJ1-1; D call uncertain. CDR3 length equals 13 residues. V lost 5 bases to trimming and J lost 4 bases, with 11 bases between them. The CDR3 DNA sequence: TGTGCCAGCAGTACCCGACGGTTCACTGAAGCTTTCTTT. This translates into CASSTRRFTEAFF.

The V gene is TRBV20-1, the J gene TRBJ1-1; perhaps TRBD1 as D (6 bases). V lost 1 base and J lost 3, with 12 bases in between. Germline lookup yields CDR1 DFQATT and CDR2 SNEGSKA (reference sequence). The CDR3 is 14 residues long. Written as DNA, the CDR3 is TGCAGTGCTAGAGGAGGGGGACGGGACACTGAAGCTTTCTTT. It is translated as CSARGGGRDTEAFF.

This clonotype was counted between two and nine times. V gene TRBV19 combines with J gene TRBJ1-5; TRBD1 matches at 8 bases. The CDR3 sequence is 13 residues long. Germline V lookup: CDR1 LNHDA, CDR2 SQIVND (reference sequence). With 5 bases clipped from V and 8 bases from J, the junction kept 5 bases outside the gene matches. In DNA form, the CDR3 reads TGTGCCAGTAGTGGCAACAGGGGGGAGCCCCAGCATTTT. Its translation is CASSGNRGEPQHF.

This clonotype was counted between two and nine times. The chain couples TRBV3-1 to TRBJ2-5, with D perhaps being TRBD1 or TRBD2 (5 bases each). Germline assignment: CDR1 LGHDT and CDR2 YNNKEL (reference sequence). Trimming removed 6 bases from V and 5 bases from J, with 19 bases in between. This CDR3 has 15 amino acids. The CDR3 DNA follows: TGTGCCAGCAGAGAATCGGGACGGCAAAGGGAGACCCAGTACTTC. Amino acids: CASRESGRQRETQYF.

As regards this clonotype: The junction shows a germline mismatch at one end, possibly a read error. The gene calls are TRBV28 and TRBJ2-3; D is ambiguous. Germline V CDR1 and CDR2: MDHEN, SYDVKM. This CDR3 has 9 residues. This chain's CDR3 is CASSFPLRF. The CDR3 bases are TGTGCCAGCAGTTTCCCCTTACGTTTT.

This clonotype was seen only a few times. This chain joins TRBV4-3 and TRBJ2-4; 9 bases are shared with TRBD2. CDR1 and CDR2 from the germline V gene are LGHNA and YSLEER. The V gene end was trimmed by 0 bases and the J gene end by 0 bases; junction bases not matched to a gene: 12. The CDR3 covers 20 residues. The DNA of the CDR3 is TGCGCCAGCAGCCAAGACCTAGCGGGGATCCTGGGACTAGCCAAAAACATTCAGTACTTC. Translated, it gives CASSQDLAGILGLAKNIQYF.